This TCR beta chain was sequenced for a study of T-cell reconstitution after alpha-beta-depleted transplantation in children (dated by TCRdb to about 2016). For context, the study as a whole: T-cell immune reconstitution after TCRalphabeta/CD19-depleted allogeneic hematopoietic cell transplantation in children was quantitatively tracked in the study by means of TCR repertoire profiling.

Reading from cysteine to phenylalanine, the CDR3 counts 17 amino acids. Just CDR3 DNA is preserved here, 51 bases in frame from base 1. Trimming takes 5 bases off V and 0 bases off J; junction bases not matched to a gene: 4. CDR1 SGHTA and CDR2 FQGTGA are derived from the germline V gene. This clonotype was counted at least ten times. The antigen this receptor binds is unknown. No much larger clone exists at a distance of one base, and base qualities are not known. Paper-wide results and their limitations: The high TCRbeta diversity at day 60 in some patients was ascribed to recipient T cells and intrathymic progenitors that had survived conditioning. The frequencies of hyperexpanded clones fell over the following months, and after one year, T-cell counts and TCRbeta diversity were mostly attributed to newly produced T cells. About two months after transplant, the apparently early recovery of alphabetaT-cell counts reportedly depended on just several hundred clones that had expanded rapidly and came from non-depleted graft cells.

The treatment or condition label, as the study defines it: allogeneic hematopoietic cell transplantation with graft depleted of TCRalphabeta T cells and CD19 B cells. The children who served as transplant recipients had been given grafts of TCRalphabeta/CD19-depleted allogeneic hematopoietic cells. Libraries were constructed by PCR. These reads were obtained on an Illumina HiSeq 2500. TCR libraries were prepared with molecular barcoding, using unique molecular identifiers to normalize TCRbeta repertoire quantification. In TCRdb, the public reads were trimmed at Q25 with fastp and aligned with MiXCR, with productive beta chains retained. Duplicate CDR3 protein sequences are folded into a single record with the most common DNA and genes. Present in this sample are approximately 170,000 distinct CDR3 sequences, around 10% of which were seen just once. Of the sample, less than 15% falls within the top ten clones.

The sequence came from a boy aged 2 to 9 with acute myeloid leukemia, due to receive a stem cell transplant. The chain uses TRBV7-3 and TRBJ2-2, and TRBD2 aligns with 12 junction nucleotides. The sequences come from PBMCs, collected before TCRalphabeta/CD19-depleted stem cell transplant. The CDR3 has the sequence CASSLRTSGANTGELFF. The DNA is TGTGCCAGCAGCCTCCGGACTAGCGGGGCGAACACCGGGGAGCTGTTTTTT.